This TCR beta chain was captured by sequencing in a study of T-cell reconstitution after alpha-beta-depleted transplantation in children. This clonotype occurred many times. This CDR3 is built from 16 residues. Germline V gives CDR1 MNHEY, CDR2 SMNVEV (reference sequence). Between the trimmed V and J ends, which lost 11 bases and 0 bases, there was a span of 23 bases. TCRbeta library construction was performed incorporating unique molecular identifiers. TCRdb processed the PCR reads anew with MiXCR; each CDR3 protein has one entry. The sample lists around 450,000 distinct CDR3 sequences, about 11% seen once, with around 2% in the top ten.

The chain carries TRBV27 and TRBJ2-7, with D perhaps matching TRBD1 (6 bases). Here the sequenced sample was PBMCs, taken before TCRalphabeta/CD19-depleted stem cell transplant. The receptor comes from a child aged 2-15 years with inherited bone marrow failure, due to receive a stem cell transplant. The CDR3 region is CAGPQPGVGNSYEQYF. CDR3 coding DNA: TGTGCCGGCCCCCAACCAGGGGTCGGGAACTCCTACGAGCAGTACTTC.